This T cell receptor (beta chain) was profiled in a study of T-cell reconstitution after alpha-beta-depleted transplantation in children. Whole-study findings and limits: It was reported that alpha-beta T cells came from several hundred expanded graft clones (about two months after transplant).

V lost 1 base and J 9 bases, leaving 15 bases between the germline ends. The CDR3 length is 13 residues. CDR1 is SQVTM and CDR2 is ANQGSEA in the germline V gene. In its sample, this clonotype was seen many times. Its antigen is undetermined. Library preparation (for TCRbeta) was performed with unique molecular identifiers. TCRdb called the PCR reads again in MiXCR, with one record for every CDR3 protein. The repertoire holds nearly 250,000 distinct CDR3 sequences, with roughly 8.2% as singletons. The chain carries TRBV29-1 and TRBJ1-1; possible D gene TRBD1, 5 bases. The sample here was PBMCs, mostly from graft donor cells, taken 180 days after TCRalphabeta/CD19-depleted stem cell transplant. The source is a male patient aged 10 to 17 who had a stem cell transplant for acute lymphoblastic leukemia, so the T cells may come from the graft donor. The CDR3 region is CSVEVGEQGQAFF. CDR3 DNA: TGCAGCGTTGAAGTAGGGGAGCAGGGCCAAGCTTTCTTT.